The next 3 T cell receptor beta chains were all read from a single sample in a study of blood T cells in healthy people across ages. The authors ran a second PCR of about 6 to 11 cycles using a sample-barcoded 5' primer and a J-beta primer mix. TCRdb processed the 5' RACE reads anew with MiXCR; each CDR3 protein has one entry. The top ten clones hold about 38% of a sample with 700,000 to 850,000 distinct CDR3 sequences, 40% to 65% of them seen once. The material sequenced was blood. Receptor source: a man older than 75 in good health.

This clonotype was picked up a small number of times. This sequence joins TRBV11-1 and TRBJ2-1; 11 bases line up with TRBD2. Germline V gene sequence: CDR1 SGHAT, CDR2 FQDESV (reference sequence). The CDR3 runs 16 residues. The ends lost 3 bases at V and 8 bases at J; junction bases unmatched: 9. DNA of the CDR3: TGTGCCAGCAGCTTGACCCTAGCGGGAGGCCAACATGAGCAGTTCTTC. It specifies CASSLTLAGGQHEQFF.

This clonotype came up a few times. The chain links TRBV29-1 to TRBJ2-5; maybe TRBD1 (6 bases). Looked up from germline, CDR1 is SQVTM and CDR2 is ANQGSEA. The CDR3 runs 12 residues. Trimming shortened V by 3 bases and J by 11 bases, and 16 bases separated the two germline ends. As DNA, the CDR3 is TGCAGCGTTGATGCAGGGGCTAATGAGCAGTACTTC. Amino acids: CSVDAGANEQYF.

This chain joins TRBV5-1 and TRBJ2-1, with TRBD2 matching over 7 bases. CDR3 length: 15 residues. J was trimmed by 3 bases and V by 3 bases; bases with no gene match: 6. CDR1 is SGHRS and CDR2 is YFSETQ in the germline V gene. CDR3 sequence: CASSSQGGFYNEQFF. The CDR3 nucleotides are TGCGCCAGCAGCTCGCAGGGAGGGTTCTACAATGAGCAGTTCTTC.